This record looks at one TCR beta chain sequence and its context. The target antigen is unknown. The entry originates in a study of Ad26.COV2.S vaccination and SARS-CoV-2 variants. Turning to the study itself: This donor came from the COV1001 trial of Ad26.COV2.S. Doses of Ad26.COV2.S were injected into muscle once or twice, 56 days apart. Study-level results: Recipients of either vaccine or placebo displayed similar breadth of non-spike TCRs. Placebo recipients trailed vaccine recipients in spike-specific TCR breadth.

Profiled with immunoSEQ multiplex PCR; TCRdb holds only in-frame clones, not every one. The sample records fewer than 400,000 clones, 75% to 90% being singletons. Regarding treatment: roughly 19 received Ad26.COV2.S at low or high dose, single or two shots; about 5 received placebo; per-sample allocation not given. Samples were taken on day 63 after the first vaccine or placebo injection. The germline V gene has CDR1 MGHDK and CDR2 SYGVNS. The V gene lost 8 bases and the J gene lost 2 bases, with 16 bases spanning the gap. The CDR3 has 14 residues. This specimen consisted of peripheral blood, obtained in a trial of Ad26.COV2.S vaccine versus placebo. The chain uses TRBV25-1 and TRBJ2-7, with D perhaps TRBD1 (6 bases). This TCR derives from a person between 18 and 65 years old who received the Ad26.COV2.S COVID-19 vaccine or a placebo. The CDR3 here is CASSHRTETYEQYF. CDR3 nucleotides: TGTGCCAGCTCCCACCGGACAGAAACCTACGAGCAGTACTTC.